This TCR beta chain was captured by sequencing in a study of T-cell memory formation after mild COVID-19. Study-wide background: TCR clustering was largely donor specific.

TCRdb ran MiXCR on the 5' RACE reads and lists one entry per CDR3 protein. The sample shows 110,000 to 150,000 distinct CDR3 sequences, approximately 25% of them seen only once. The receptor comes from an adult woman who had mild COVID-19 (a few samples of this study predate the infection). Cell type and time point are not known. The sequenced sample consisted of PBMCs or a T cell subset sorted from them (not recorded which).

The CDR3 loop is CASTLPWASYNEQFF. The CDR3 DNA reads as TGTGCCAGCACCCTTCCGTGGGCTAGTTACAATGAGCAGTTCTTC. V and J are TRBV12-3 or TRBV12-4 and TRBJ2-1, with D unresolved. This CDR3 spans 15 amino acids. V was trimmed by 7 bases and J by 4 bases, leaving 17 bases between them.